These T cell receptor beta chains were read from a single sample in a study of cytomegalovirus exposure and HLA in healthy donors. Measured with immunoSEQ multiplex PCR; TCRdb has only the in-frame clones, and not every one. The sample carries about 98,000 clones, roughly three quarters recorded once. The sample consisted of PBMCs. These receptor sequences come from a man in his forties or fifties in good health and CMV-seronegative. Both conserved end residues are part of each CDR3. D genes are given only for firm matches. Size tells how often a clone was seen (once, few, many) or the class of an expanded clone, and some rows leave it out.

TRBD1 TRBJ2-5 NA TRBV5-1 TGCGCCAGCAGCTTGGAGGGACAGCCAGAGACCCAGTACTTC CASSLEGQPETQYF
NA TRBJ1-2 NA TRBV29-1 TGCAGCGCTCGAATGGGCGATCCGTACTATGGCTACACCTTC CSARMGDPYYGYTF
TRBD1 TRBJ1-6 few TRBV6-5 TGTGCCAGCACCCCACAGGGGGTCGGGAATTCACCCCTCCACTTT CASTPQGVGNSPLHF
NA TRBJ1-1 NA TRBV25-1 TGTGCCAGCAGTGCAGGGGCCTCTGAAGCTTTCTTT CASSAGASEAFF
TRBD1 TRBJ1-5 many TRBV5-5 TGTGCCAGCAGCTTGGGACAGGGAAGTCAGCCCCAGCATTTT CASSLGQGSQPQHF
TRBD2 TRBJ2-4 NA TRBV28 TGTGCCAGCAGTCCGGGGGGTGGACTAGCCAAAAACATTCAGTACTTC CASSPGGGLAKNIQYF
TRBD2 TRBJ2-1 NA TRBV2 TGTGCCAGCGGCGGGGGGGTGGGTAGTGAGCAGTTCTTC CASGGGVGSEQFF
TRBD1 TRBJ1-2 NA TRBV11-3 TGTGCCAGCAGCGCGGGACAGGGGATTGGTGGCTACACCTTC CASSAGQGIGGYTF
NA TRBJ1-3 NA TRBV9 TGTGCCAGCAGCGTAGTTACCGGGGAACTCTCTGGAAACACCATATATTTT CASSVVTGELSGNTIYF
TRBD2 TRBJ2-1 NA TRBV5-6 TGTGCCAGCAGCTTCTGGGGGGGGAGTCAGTTCTTC CASSFWGGSQFF
TRBD1 TRBJ2-7 NA TRBV5-1 TGCGCCAGCAGCTTTTCGCCCGTCGGGACAGGGAAGCAGTACTTC CASSFSPVGTGKQYF
TRBD1 TRBJ1-2 NA TRBV13 TGTGCCTGGCGGGGACAGGGGGCCGACTATGGCTACACCTTC CAWRGQGADYGYTF
NA TRBJ2-2 NA TRBV6-5 TGTGCCAGCAGTTACTCGCGGTTCACCGGGGAGCTGTTTTTT CASSYSRFTGELFF
NA TRBJ1-2 NA TRBV7-2 TGTGCCAGCAGCCAAGGACAGATCTATGGCTACACCTTC CASSQGQIYGYTF
TRBD2 TRBJ2-3 NA TRBV10-3 TGTGCCATCAGGGAGCGGGGGGGCACAGATACGCAGTATTTT CAIRERGGTDTQYF
TRBD1 TRBJ1-2 NA TRBV19 TGTGCCAGTAGTCACCACCAGGGACAGGGTGCCTATGGCTACACCTTC CASSHHQGQGAYGYTF
TRBD1 TRBJ1-1 NA TRBV6-5 TGTGCCAGCAGTCAAGACAGGGGGCGCCGCACTGAAGCTTTCTTT CASSQDRGRRTEAFF
TRBD2 TRBJ2-7 NA TRBV9 TGTGCCAGCAGCACCGGGACTACGGGCTACGAGCAGTACTTC CASSTGTTGYEQYF